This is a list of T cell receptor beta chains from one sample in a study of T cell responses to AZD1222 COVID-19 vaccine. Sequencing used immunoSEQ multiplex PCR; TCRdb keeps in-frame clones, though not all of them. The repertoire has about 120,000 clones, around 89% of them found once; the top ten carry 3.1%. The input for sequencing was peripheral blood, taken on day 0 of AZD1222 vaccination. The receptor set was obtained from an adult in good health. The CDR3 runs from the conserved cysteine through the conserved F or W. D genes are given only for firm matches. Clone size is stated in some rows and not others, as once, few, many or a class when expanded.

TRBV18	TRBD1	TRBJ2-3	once	TGTGCCAGCTCACCCACCCCTTTGACAGGGGAACGATCAGATACGCAGTATTTT	CASSPTPLTGERSDTQYF
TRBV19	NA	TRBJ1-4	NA	TGTGCCAGTAGAAGGGTGGCAGACGAAAAACTGTTTTTT	CASRRVADEKLFF
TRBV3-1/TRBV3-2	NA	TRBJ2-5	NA	TGTGCCAGCAGCCAAGTAGCTTCAGAGACCCAGTACTTC	CASSQVASETQYF
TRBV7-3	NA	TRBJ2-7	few	TGTGCCAGCAGCCCCCGGCCGTCGGCCGAGCAGTACTTC	CASSPRPSAEQYF
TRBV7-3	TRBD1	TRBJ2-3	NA	TGTGCCAGCAGCTCAACCAGGGGGCGCGCAGATACGCAGTATTTT	CASSSTRGRADTQYF
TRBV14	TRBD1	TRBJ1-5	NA	TGTGCCAGCAGGAAAGAACAGGACAGGGCGGGGGGTCAGCCCCAGCATTTT	CASRKEQDRAGGQPQHF
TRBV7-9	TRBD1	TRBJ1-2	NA	TGTGCCAGCAGCTGGACAGGGTCTAACTATGGCTACACCTTC	CASSWTGSNYGYTF
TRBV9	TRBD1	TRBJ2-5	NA	TGTGCCAGCAGCCTAGGACAGGGGACAGCGGAGACCCAGTACTTC	CASSLGQGTAETQYF
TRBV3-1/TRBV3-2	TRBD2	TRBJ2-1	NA	TGTGCCAGCAGCCAAAGAGGAGGGCTAGCGGGCTACAATGAGCAGTTCTTC	CASSQRGGLAGYNEQFF
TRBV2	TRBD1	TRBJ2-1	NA	TGTGCCAGCACCGGACAGGGGGCACGAGAGCAGTTCTTC	CASTGQGAREQFF
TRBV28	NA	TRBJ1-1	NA	TGTGCCAGCAACCCACTAGGAGGAGCTAGCACTGAAGCTTTCTTT	CASNPLGGASTEAFF
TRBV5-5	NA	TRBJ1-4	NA	TGTGCCAGCAGTTCCCAACGGACCTCTGAAAAACTGTTTTTT	CASSSQRTSEKLFF
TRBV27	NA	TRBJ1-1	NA	TGTGCCAGCAGTTTATCGCGGCAGGGGAACACTGAAGCTTTCTTT	CASSLSRQGNTEAFF
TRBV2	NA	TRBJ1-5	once	TGTGCCAGCAGCCCCTGGGAAGGCAATCAGCCCCAGCATTTT	CASSPWEGNQPQHF
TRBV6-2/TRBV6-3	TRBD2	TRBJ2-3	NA	TGTGCCAGCAGTTACTTCGGCCTAGCGGGGGTGACCACAGATACGCAGTATTTT	CASSYFGLAGVTTDTQYF
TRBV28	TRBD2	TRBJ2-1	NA	TGTGCCAGCAGTTCAGCGGGAGGTCACAATGAGCAGTTCTTC	CASSSAGGHNEQFF
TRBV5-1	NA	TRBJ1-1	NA	TGCGCCAGCAGCTTGGGGGCCTTAAACACTGAAGCTTTCTTT	CASSLGALNTEAFF
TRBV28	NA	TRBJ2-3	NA	TGTGCCAGCAGTTTATTGGGCGGTCGCCAACAGGGTGCAGATACGCAGTATTTT	CASSLLGGRQQGADTQYF
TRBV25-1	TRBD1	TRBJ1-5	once	TGTGCCAGCGGGACAGGGGCCCTCAATCAGCCCCAGCATTTT	CASGTGALNQPQHF
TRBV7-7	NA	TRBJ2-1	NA	TGTGCCAGCAGCTTAGGGAGGGGGCGGGACAATGAGCAGTTCTTC	CASSLGRGRDNEQFF
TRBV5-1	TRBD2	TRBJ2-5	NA	TGCGCCAGCAGCTTGGGCGGGAGGGCCGTGAGAGAGACCCAGTACTTC	CASSLGGRAVRETQYF
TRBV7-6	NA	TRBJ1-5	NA	TGTGCCAGCAGCAATACCTACAATCAGCCCCAGCATTTT	CASSNTYNQPQHF
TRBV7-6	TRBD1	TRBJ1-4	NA	TGTGCCAGCAGTCAAACAGGGGGCAGCGTTCGGGGTGAAAAACTGTTTTTT	CASSQTGGSVRGEKLFF
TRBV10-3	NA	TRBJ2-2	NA	TGTGCCATCCGGGGTGGCACCGGGGAGCTGTTTTTT	CAIRGGTGELFF
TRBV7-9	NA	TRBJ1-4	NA	TGTGCCAGCAGCTTATTACAGGGAGGGGAAAAACTGTTTTTT	CASSLLQGGEKLFF
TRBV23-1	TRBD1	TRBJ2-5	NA	TGCGCCACCACGGCGAGACAGGGATCATTGGAGACCCAGTACTTC	CATTARQGSLETQYF
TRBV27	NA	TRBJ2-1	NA	TGTGCCAGCAGTTTAGGAGTCAGCTCCTACAATGAGCAGTTCTTC	CASSLGVSSYNEQFF
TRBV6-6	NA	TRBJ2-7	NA	TGTGCCAGCAGTTACTCGAAGGCCAGGGCCTACGAGCAGTACTTC	CASSYSKARAYEQYF
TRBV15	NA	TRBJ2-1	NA	TGTGCCACCAGCAGAGATCCGGGACCTCACAATGAGCAGTTCTTC	CATSRDPGPHNEQFF
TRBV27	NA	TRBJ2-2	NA	TGTGCCAGCAGTTCGTACATGGGATACACCGGGGAGCTGTTTTTT	CASSSYMGYTGELFF
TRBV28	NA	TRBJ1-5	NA	TGTGCCAGCAGAGAGGCGGTCAATCAGCCCCAGCATTTT	CASREAVNQPQHF
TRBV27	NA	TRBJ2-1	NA	TGTGCCAGCAGTTTAGTCGCTTCCCCCTACAATGAGCAGTTCTTC	CASSLVASPYNEQFF
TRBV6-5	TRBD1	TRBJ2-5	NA	TGTGCCAGCAGGATCACAGGGGGCAACAGGGAGACCCAGTACTTC	CASRITGGNRETQYF
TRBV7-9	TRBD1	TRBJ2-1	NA	TGTGCCAGCAGCTCCAATCCGAGACAGGGACCCTACAATGAGCAGTTCTTC	CASSSNPRQGPYNEQFF
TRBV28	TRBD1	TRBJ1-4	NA	TGTGCCAGCAGTTTCACAGGGGCAGACGAAAAACTGTTTTTT	CASSFTGADEKLFF
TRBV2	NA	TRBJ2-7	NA	TGTGCCAGCAGTGGTCAGACCTCCTACGAGCAGTACTTC	CASSGQTSYEQYF
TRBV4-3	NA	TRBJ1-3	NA	TGCGCCAGCAGCCAAGATGCGGGTCCCTCTGGAAACACCATATATTTT	CASSQDAGPSGNTIYF
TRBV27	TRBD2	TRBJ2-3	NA	TGTGCCAGCAGCTCCACACGAGCGGGAGGGGCAGATACGCAGTATTTT	CASSSTRAGGADTQYF